This T cell receptor beta chain was profiled in a study of blood T cell repertoires in COVID-19. Study overall: Whether acute or convalescent, the COVID-19 samples came from the United States, Italy and Spain.

Trimming removed 6 bases at V and 0 bases at J, with 17 bases between. The CDR3 consists of 16 residues. Germline CDR1 and CDR2: MRHNA and SNTAGT. Using immunoSEQ multiplex PCR, the repertoire was profiled, and TCRdb retains in-frame clones only, with some absent. The table shows approximately 280,000 clones, with about 83% occurring only once. This clone has a single count. V and J are TRBV6-4 and TRBJ1-1; D not certain. Sequencing was done on a sample of PBMCs or T cells enriched from blood (not recorded which). The receptor was derived from a woman aged 40-49 years who had recovered from COVID-19. CDR3 in DNA: TGTGCCAGCAGGACCGACGGCGGTCTGATGAACACTGAAGCTTTCTTT. It translates to CASRTDGGLMNTEAFF.